The next 3 T cell receptor beta chains were all read from a single sample in a study of blood T cell repertoires in COVID-19. TCRdb keeps only in-frame clones here, not all; method: immunoSEQ multiplex PCR. Altogether about 88,000 clones are present, about nine tenths being singletons, with the ten largest covering over 12%. Sequencing was performed on peripheral blood. Every receptor here comes from a male donor with acute or convalescent COVID-19.

The chain links TRBV6-5 to TRBJ1-2; D perhaps matches TRBD1 (5 bases). The V end was cut by 0 bases, the J end by 4 bases, with 15 bases between. CDR1 and CDR2 (germline): MNHEY, SVGAGI. CDR3 length: 16 residues. CDR3 sequence (DNA): TGTGCCAGCAGTTACTCTGGCCAGGGCGTATTCTATGGCTACACCTTC. Its translation is CASSYSGQGVFYGYTF.

V gene TRBV12-3 or TRBV12-4 combines with J gene TRBJ1-5; 7 positions agree with TRBD1. The CDR3 totals 13 residues. J lost 7 bases, V lost 5 bases, and 5 bases had no gene match. The CDR3 here is CASSQGGGQPQHF. CDR3 in DNA: TGTGCCAGCAGTCAGGGGGGAGGCCAGCCCCAGCATTTT.

The V call is TRBV24-1, the J call TRBJ1-1; 7 nucleotides match TRBD1. In germline, CDR1 is KGHDR, CDR2 SFDVKD. This CDR3 has 13 amino acids. After removal of 9 bases from V and 5 bases from J, the junction contained 8 bases not matched to a gene. CDR3 amino acids: CATSGTAVTEAFF. CDR3 DNA sequence: TGTGCCACCTCCGGGACAGCGGTTACTGAAGCTTTCTTT.